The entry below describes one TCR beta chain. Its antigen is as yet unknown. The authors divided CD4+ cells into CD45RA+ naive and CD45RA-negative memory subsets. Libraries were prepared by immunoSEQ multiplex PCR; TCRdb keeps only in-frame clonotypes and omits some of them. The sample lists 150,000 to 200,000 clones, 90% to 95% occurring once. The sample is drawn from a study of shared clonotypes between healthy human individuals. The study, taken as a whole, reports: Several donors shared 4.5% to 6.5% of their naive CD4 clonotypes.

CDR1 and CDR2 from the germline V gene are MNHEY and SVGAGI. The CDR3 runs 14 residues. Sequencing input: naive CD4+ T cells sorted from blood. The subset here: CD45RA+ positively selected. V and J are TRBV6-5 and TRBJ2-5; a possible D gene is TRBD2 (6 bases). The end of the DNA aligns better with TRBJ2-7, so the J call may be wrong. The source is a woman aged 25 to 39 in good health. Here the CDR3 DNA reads TGTGCCAGCAGTAACCCCGGGAGAACCTACGAGCAGTACTTC. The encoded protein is CASSNPGRTYEQYF.